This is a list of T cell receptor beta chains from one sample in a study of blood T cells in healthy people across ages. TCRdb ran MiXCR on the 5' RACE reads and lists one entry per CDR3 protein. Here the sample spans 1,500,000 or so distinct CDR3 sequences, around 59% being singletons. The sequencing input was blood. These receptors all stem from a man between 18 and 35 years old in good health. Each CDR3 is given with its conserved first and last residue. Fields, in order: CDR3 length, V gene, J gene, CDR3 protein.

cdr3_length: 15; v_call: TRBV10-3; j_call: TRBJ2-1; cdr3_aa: CAISELAGGGNEQFF
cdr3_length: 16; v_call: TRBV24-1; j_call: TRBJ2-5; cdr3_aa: CATSDYGLAGQETQYF
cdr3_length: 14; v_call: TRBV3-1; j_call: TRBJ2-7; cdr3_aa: CASSHDRFSYEQYF
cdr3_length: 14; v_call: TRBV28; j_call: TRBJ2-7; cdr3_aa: CASSLPRSSYEQYF
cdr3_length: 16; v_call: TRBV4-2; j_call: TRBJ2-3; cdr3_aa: CASSQDVEAGTDTQYF
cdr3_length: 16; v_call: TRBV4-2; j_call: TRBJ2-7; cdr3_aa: CASSQELVGSYNEQYF
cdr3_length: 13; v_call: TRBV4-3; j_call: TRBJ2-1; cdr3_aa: CASSQDGRSEQFF
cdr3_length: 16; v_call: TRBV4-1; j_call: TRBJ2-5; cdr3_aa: CASSQEKRGYQETQYF
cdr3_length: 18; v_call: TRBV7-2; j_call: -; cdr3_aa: CASSLTAIVVGGSYEQYF
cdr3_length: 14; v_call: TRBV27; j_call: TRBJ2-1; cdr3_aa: CASSLLPLPNEQFF